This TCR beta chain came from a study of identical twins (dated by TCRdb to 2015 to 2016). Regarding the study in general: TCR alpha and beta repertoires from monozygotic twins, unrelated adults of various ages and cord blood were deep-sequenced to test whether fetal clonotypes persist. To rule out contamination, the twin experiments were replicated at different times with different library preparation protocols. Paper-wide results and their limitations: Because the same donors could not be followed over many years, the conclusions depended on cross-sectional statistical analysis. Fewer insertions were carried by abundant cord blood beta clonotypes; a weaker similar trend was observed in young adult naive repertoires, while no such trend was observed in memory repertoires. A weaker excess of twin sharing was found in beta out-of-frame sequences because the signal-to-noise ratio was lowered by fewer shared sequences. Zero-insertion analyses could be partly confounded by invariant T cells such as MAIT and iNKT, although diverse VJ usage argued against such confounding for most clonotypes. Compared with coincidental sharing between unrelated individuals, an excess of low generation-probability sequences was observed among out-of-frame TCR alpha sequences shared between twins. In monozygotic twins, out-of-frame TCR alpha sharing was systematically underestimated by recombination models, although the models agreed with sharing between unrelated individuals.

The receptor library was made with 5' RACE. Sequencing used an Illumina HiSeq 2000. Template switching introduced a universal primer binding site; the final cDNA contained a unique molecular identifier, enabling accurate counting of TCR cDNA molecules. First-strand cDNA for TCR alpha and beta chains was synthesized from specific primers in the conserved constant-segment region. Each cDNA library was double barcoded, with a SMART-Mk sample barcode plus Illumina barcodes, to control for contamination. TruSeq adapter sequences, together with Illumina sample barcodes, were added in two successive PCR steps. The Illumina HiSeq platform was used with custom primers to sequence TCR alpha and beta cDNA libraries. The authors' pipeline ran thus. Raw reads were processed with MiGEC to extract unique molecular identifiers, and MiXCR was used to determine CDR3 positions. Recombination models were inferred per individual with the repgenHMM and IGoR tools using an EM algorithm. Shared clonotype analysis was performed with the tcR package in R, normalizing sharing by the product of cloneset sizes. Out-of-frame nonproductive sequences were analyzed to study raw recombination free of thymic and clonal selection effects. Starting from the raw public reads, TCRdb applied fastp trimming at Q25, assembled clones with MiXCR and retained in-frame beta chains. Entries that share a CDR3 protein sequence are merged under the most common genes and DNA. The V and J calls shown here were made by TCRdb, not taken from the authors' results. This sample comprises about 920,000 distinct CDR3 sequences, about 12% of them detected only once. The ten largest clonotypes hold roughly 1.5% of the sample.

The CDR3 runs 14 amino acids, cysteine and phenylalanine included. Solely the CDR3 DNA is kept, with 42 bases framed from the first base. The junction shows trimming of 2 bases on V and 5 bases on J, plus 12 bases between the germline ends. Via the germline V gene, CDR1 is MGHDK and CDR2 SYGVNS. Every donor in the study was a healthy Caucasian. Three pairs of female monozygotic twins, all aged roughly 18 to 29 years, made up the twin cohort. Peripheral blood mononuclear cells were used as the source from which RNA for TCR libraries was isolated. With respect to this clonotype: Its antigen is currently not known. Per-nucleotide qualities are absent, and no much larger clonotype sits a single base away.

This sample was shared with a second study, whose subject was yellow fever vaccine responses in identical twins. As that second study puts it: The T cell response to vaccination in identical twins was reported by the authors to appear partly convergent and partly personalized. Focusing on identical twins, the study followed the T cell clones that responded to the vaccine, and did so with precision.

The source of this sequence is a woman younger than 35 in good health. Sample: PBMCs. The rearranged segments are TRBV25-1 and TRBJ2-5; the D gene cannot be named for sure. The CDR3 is CASSENTIRETQYF. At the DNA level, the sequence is TGTGCCAGCAGTGAAAATACCATCCGGGAGACCCAGTACTTC.